This T cell receptor beta chain was sequenced for a study of T cell responses to AZD1222 COVID-19 vaccine (dated by TCRdb to the early 2020s). Regarding the study in general: AZD1222 recipients given second doses at about 4 weeks or at about 12 weeks were pooled, since spike-specific TCR depth and breadth were not found to differ between the two schedules. A total of about 250 trial participants underwent TCR sequencing, of whom 207 had received two doses of AZD1222 and about 25 had received two doses of the MenACWY control vaccine. Trial participants were enrolled into age subgroups of 18-55, 56-69 and 70-plus years, which contained approximately 150, 28 and 58 TCR-sequenced participants, respectively.

General study outcomes and caveats: A significant rise in spike-specific TCR breadth and depth was observed after two AZD1222 doses relative to day 0 and relative to MenACWY recipients. No day 14 peak-response samples were available, so repertoires were characterized only after the peak T cell response. Participants were mostly white British, with more females than males. The authors suggested clonal diversity may have been underestimated. In the small 56-69-year group, the increase in depth fell short of significance, most likely because of low power. Reportedly, almost half of the unique spike-specific TCRs recognized epitopes lying outside the regions that are mutated in the B.1.351 and B.1.1.7 variants. Conclusions about previously exposed vaccinees are limited, since just six or seven AZD1222 recipients were seropositive for SARS-CoV-2 at baseline. Vaccine-associated CD4 TCRs spanned the whole spike protein, with dominant responses in regions 160-218 and 743-854.

The CDR3 regions of human TCRbeta chains were analyzed by immunosequencing. For the original study's pipeline: Repertoire TCRs were checked for matches against a reference library of SARS-CoV-2-specific TCRs that had been generated using the MIRA antigen-specificity platform. Breadth was defined as the fraction of unique TCRs that were SARS-CoV-2-associated, and depth was defined as the fraction of total T cells that were SARS-CoV-2-associated. Using the MIRA data, each spike-specific TCR was mapped to the spike region that the TCR reacts to and placed in a CD4 or CD8 class. Log10-transformed breadth and depth values were compared by one-way ANOVA with Sidak's multiple comparisons tests. In TCRdb, the immuneACCESS table is reduced to in-frame sequences with V and J assigned. These tables do not hold every clone; where another copy was compared, an unresolved V gene accounts for under half, and the others remain unexplained. V and J calls plus clone size are reproduced from that table; the DNA served to infer D and trimming. Recorded for this sample are fewer than 100,000 clones; approximately 85% of them occurred a single time. Approximately 13% of the sample comes from the top ten.

Concerning this clone: Its binding antigen is unknown. No base qualities exist here, and no much larger clone lies one base off it.

V and J are truncated by 0 bases and 6 bases respectively, leaving an intervening sequence of 17 bases. The CDR1 and CDR2 encoded by the germline V gene are MNHEY and SVGAGI. The CDR3 numbers 16 residues from cysteine through phenylalanine. The entry retains the CDR3 DNA only, 48 bases that are in frame from base 1. The label giving this sample's time point can be read as: baseline before first vaccination. Vaccinee samples came from UK trials COV001 and COV002, including a single-blind randomized controlled phase 2/3 trial of AZD1222 (ChAdOx1 nCoV-19) in healthy adults. Trial participant PBMC samples were collected at day 0 and day 28 after the second dose for TCRbeta chain sequencing.

This specimen was peripheral blood, taken on day 0 of AZD1222 vaccination. This clonotype was sampled from an adult in good health. Recombination joined TRBV6-5 with TRBJ1-1; the D gene cannot be resolved reliably. The CDR3 protein is CASSYSNRAQRAEAFF. The nucleotide sequence reads as follows: TGTGCCAGCAGTTACTCCAACCGGGCCCAAAGGGCTGAAGCTTTCTTT.